The rows below give T cell receptor beta chains drawn from one sample of a study of blood T cell repertoires in COVID-19. Produced via immunoSEQ multiplex PCR; TCRdb's table is partial and in-frame only. The sample comprises under 400,000 clones, roughly 85% of which are singletons, and approximately 4.6% rests with the top ten. Sequences were obtained from PBMCs or T cells enriched from blood (not recorded which). The receptors derive from a woman between 40 and 55 years old with acute COVID-19. The CDR3 runs from the conserved cysteine through the conserved F or W. D genes are given only for firm matches. Clone size is not always given. Where it is, it says once, few, many or a class for expanded clones.

j_call,v_call,clone_size,d_call,cdr3_aa,cdr3_nt
TRBJ1-2,TRBV28,.,.,CASSAIGEYGYTF,TGTGCCAGCAGTGCCATTGGGGAGTATGGCTACACCTTC
TRBJ2-5,TRBV7-9,once,.,CASSLSVQGETQYF,TGTGCCAGCAGCTTATCGGTCCAGGGAGAGACCCAGTACTTC
TRBJ1-1,TRBV2,.,TRBD1,CASTPYFKGAGGDTEAFF,TGTGCCAGCACTCCCTACTTCAAGGGGGCTGGTGGGGACACTGAAGCTTTCTTT
TRBJ2-2,TRBV5-1,.,.,CASSIQGRESGELFF,TGCGCCAGCAGCATCCAGGGGAGGGAAAGCGGGGAGCTGTTTTTT
TRBJ1-2,TRBV11-2,.,.,CASSTSGGYGYTF,TGTGCCAGCAGCACGTCGGGGGGCTACGGCTACACCTTC
TRBJ1-1,TRBV6-5,.,TRBD1,CASRPGQGAEAFF,TGTGCCAGCAGACCGGGACAGGGGGCTGAAGCTTTCTTT
TRBJ2-1,TRBV5-4,few,.,CASSLGLASQQFF,TGTGCCAGCAGCTTGGGGCTAGCGTCTCAGCAGTTCTTC
TRBJ2-1,TRBV7-2,.,.,CASSRRGQDNEQFF,TGTGCCAGCAGCCGCAGGGGCCAGGACAATGAGCAGTTCTTC
TRBJ2-1,TRBV7-3,few,TRBD1,CASSGAGGNNEQFF,TGTGCCAGCAGCGGGGCAGGGGGTAACAATGAGCAGTTCTTC
TRBJ2-5,TRBV5-1,.,.,CASRTTGDGETQYF,TGCGCCAGCCGGACTACTGGGGACGGAGAGACCCAGTACTTC
TRBJ2-7,TRBV10-3,once,.,CATGREAALEQYF,TGTGCCACTGGACGGGAAGCAGCTTTAGAGCAGTACTTC
TRBJ2-7,TRBV10-1,.,TRBD1,CASIQGTGTVYEQYF,TGCGCCAGCATCCAGGGAACAGGGACAGTCTACGAGCAGTACTTC
TRBJ1-1,TRBV7-2,.,.,CASSPTGDGLTEAFF,TGTGCCAGCAGCCCTACAGGCGACGGGCTCACTGAAGCTTTCTTT
TRBJ1-1,TRBV7-3,.,TRBD1,CASSRTGGNTEAFF,TGTGCCAGCAGCCGGACAGGGGGTAACACTGAAGCTTTCTTT
TRBJ2-7,TRBV7-2,.,TRBD2,CASSPGLAGGARPYEQYF,TGTGCCAGCAGCCCCGGCCTAGCGGGAGGCGCCAGACCCTACGAGCAGTACTTC
TRBJ2-5,TRBV3-1/TRBV3-2,.,.,CASSQDKTGSTETQYF,TGTGCCAGCAGCCAAGATAAAACAGGGAGTACAGAGACCCAGTACTTC
TRBJ2-2,TRBV5-4,.,.,CASSRRLVANTGELFF,TGTGCCAGCAGCCGCCGACTAGTCGCGAACACCGGGGAGCTGTTTTTT
TRBJ1-2,TRBV3-1/TRBV3-2,.,TRBD1,CASSQVRAGGLYGYTF,TGTGCCAGCAGCCAAGTCCGGGCAGGGGGCCTATATGGCTACACCTTC
TRBJ1-5,TRBV6-2/TRBV6-3,.,TRBD1,CASSTDRGRQPQHF,TGTGCCAGCAGTACAGACAGGGGTAGACAGCCCCAGCATTTT
TRBJ2-2,TRBV7-2,.,.,CASSSPLGGANTGELFF,TGTGCCAGCAGCTCTCCGCTGGGCGGGGCGAACACCGGGGAGCTGTTTTTT
TRBJ2-1,TRBV19,.,TRBD1,CASSIGTAYNEQFF,TGTGCCAGTAGTATCGGGACAGCGTACAATGAGCAGTTCTTC
TRBJ2-1,TRBV18,.,TRBD2,CASSRRLAGANEQFF,TGTGCCAGCTCGAGAAGACTAGCGGGAGCTAATGAGCAGTTCTTC
TRBJ2-7,TRBV5-4,.,TRBD2,CASSDGTSPEQYF,TGTGCCAGCAGCGACGGGACTAGCCCCGAGCAGTACTTC
TRBJ2-7,TRBV23-1,few,.,CASSQSKMGLSSYEQYF,TGCGCCAGCAGTCAATCGAAAATGGGACTTAGCTCCTACGAGCAGTACTTC
TRBJ2-1,TRBV7-9,.,TRBD1,CASSLVWPGGKNEQFF,TGTGCCAGCAGCTTAGTTTGGCCAGGGGGTAAAAATGAGCAGTTCTTC
TRBJ2-1,TRBV11-1,.,TRBD2,CASSFGLAESNEQFF,TGTGCCAGCAGCTTCGGACTAGCAGAGAGCAATGAGCAGTTCTTC
TRBJ2-7,TRBV6-5,.,TRBD2,CASSLQREGLYEQYF,TGTGCCAGCAGCTTGCAGCGGGAGGGCCTGTACGAGCAGTACTTC